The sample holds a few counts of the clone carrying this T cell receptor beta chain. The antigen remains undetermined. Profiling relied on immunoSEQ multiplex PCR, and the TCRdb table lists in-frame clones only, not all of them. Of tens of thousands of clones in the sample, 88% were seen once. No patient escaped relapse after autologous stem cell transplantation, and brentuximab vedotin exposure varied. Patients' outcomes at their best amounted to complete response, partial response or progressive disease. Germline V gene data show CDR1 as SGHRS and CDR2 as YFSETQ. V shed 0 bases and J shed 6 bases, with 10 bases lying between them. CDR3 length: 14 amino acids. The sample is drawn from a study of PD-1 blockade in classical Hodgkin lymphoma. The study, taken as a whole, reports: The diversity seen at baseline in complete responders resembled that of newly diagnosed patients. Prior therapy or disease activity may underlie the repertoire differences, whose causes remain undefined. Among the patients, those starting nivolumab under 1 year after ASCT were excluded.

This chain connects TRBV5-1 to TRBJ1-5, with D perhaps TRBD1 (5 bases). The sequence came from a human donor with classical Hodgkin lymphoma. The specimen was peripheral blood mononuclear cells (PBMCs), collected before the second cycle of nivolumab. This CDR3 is CASSLESGGQPQHF. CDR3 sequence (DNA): TGCGCCAGCAGCTTGGAATCGGGGGGTCAGCCCCAGCATTTT.